This TCR beta chain comes out of a study of shared clonotypes between healthy human individuals. V lost 0 bases and J 7 bases, leaving 10 bases between the germline ends. This CDR3 has 13 residues. Per germline, CDR1 KGHSH and CDR2 LQKENI. The study drew its donors from healthy HIV-negative adults without recent acute infections or vaccinations. All participating donors were Caucasian adults from Nashville, Tennessee. Method: immunoSEQ multiplex PCR; TCRdb's copy keeps in-frame clones and lacks some. The table includes a few million clones, approximately 93% detected once. This sequence was found in a man aged 18 to 29 in good health. Some clones in this sample may be carry-over from other donors' samples. The rearrangement joins TRBV18 to TRBJ2-7, with a possible D match to TRBD2 (5 bases). Input material: naive CD4+ T cells from PBMCs. Subset reported: CD45RA+ positively selected. CDR3 sequence: CASSPPVPGEQYF. For the CDR3, the DNA is TGTGCCAGCTCACCACCGGTTCCGGGAGAGCAGTACTTC.